This T cell receptor beta chain was captured in a study of identical twins. This clonotype has a count of ten or more. The antigen remains unidentified. General study findings and limits: Clonotypes of the beta chain that were abundant in cord blood carried fewer insertions (memory repertoires showed none). Twins showed weaker excess sharing in their beta out-of-frame sequences. For zero-insertion analyses, partial confounding could come from invariant MAIT and iNKT cells.

Germline CDR1 LGHNA, CDR2 YNFKEQ. V shed 0 bases and J shed 4 bases, with 18 bases lying between them. CDR3 length: 17 amino acids. Template switching added a universal primer binding site, and final cDNA carried unique molecular identifiers. TCRdb re-called the 5' RACE reads through MiXCR, storing one row per CDR3 protein. The sample lists more than 350,000 distinct CDR3 sequences, roughly 9% occurring once. Input material: naive T cells sorted from blood. The clonotype comes from a woman between 45 and 65 years old in good health. The V gene is TRBV4-2, the J gene TRBJ2-5; D possibly corresponds to TRBD2 (6 bases). CDR3 loop: CASSQDAGTAGVETQYF. DNA for the CDR3: TGTGCCAGCAGCCAAGATGCGGGGACGGCTGGGGTAGAGACCCAGTACTTC.